This T cell receptor (beta chain) appears in the sequencing data of a study of cytomegalovirus exposure and HLA in healthy donors. On this clone: The antigen is unknown.

The PCR ran on 60 Vbeta and 13 Jbeta primers. The method was immunoSEQ multiplex PCR; TCRdb's version includes in-frame clones alone and lacks a portion of them. The top ten clones hold over 2% of a sample with some 180,000 clones, roughly three quarters of them seen once. The study's findings and limits: Immune exposure was documented only through CMV serostatus. TCR beta chains numbering about 160 were designated cytomegalovirus-associated. According to an earlier analysis, most TCR beta V segments yielded productive rearrangements about 90% or about 30% of the time.

The junction had 4 bases not matched to a gene; V was cut back by 1 base and J by 0 bases. The CDR3 length is 17 residues. Germline CDR1 and CDR2: SGHTA and FQGNSA. Sequenced input: PBMCs. The TCR comes from a woman in her twenties or thirties in good health and CMV-seropositive. The J gene is TRBJ2-1, the V gene TRBV7-2; 9 bases agree with TRBD2. DNA of the CDR3: TGTGCCAGCAGCTTAGATCAGCGGGGGGTCTCCTACAATGAGCAGTTCTTC. Residues: CASSLDQRGVSYNEQFF.